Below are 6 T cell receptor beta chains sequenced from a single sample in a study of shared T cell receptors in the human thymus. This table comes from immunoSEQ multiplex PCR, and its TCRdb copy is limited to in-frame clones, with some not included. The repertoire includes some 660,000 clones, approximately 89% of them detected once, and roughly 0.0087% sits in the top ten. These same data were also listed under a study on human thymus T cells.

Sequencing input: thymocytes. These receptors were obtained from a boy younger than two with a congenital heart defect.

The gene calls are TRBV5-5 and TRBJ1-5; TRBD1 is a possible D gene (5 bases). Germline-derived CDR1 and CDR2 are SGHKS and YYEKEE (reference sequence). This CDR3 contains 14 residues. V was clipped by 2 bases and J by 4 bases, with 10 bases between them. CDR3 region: CASSFTGGNQPQHF. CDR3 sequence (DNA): TGTGCCAGCAGCTTTACGGGGGGGAATCAGCCCCAGCATTTT.

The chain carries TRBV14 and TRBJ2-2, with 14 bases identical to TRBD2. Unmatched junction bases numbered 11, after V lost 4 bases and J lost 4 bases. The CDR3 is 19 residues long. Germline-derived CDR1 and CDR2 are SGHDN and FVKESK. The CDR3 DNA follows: TGTGCCAGCAGCCCAGTTGCTGGGACTAGCGGGAGTTTCACCGGGGAGCTGTTTTTT. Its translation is CASSPVAGTSGSFTGELFF.

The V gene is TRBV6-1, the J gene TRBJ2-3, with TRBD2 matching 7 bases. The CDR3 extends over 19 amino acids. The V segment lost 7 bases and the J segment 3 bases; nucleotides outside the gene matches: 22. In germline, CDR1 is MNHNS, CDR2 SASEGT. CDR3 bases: TGTGCCAGCATTGATTCGGGGATTACTAGCGAAGGGAGAACAGATACGCAGTATTTT. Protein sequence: CASIDSGITSEGRTDTQYF.

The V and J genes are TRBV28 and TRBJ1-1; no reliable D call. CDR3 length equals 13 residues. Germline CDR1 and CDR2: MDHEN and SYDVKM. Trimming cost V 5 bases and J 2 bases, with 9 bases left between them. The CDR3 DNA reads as TGTGCCAGCAGTCCTAGGAACAACACTGAAGCTTTCTTT. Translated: CASSPRNNTEAFF.

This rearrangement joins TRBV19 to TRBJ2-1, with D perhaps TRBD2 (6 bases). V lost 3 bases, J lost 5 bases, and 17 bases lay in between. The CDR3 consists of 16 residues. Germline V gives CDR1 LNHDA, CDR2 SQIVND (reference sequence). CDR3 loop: CASSIPRRRGNNEQFF. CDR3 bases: TGTGCCAGTAGTATCCCTAGGAGGCGGGGTAACAATGAGCAGTTCTTC.

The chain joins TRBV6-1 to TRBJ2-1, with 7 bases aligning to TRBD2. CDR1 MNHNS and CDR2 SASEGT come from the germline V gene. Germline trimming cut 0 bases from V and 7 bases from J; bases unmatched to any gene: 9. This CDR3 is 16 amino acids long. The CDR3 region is CASSEAASGTTNEQFF. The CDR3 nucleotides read TGTGCCAGCAGTGAAGCTGCTAGCGGTACGACTAATGAGCAGTTCTTC.